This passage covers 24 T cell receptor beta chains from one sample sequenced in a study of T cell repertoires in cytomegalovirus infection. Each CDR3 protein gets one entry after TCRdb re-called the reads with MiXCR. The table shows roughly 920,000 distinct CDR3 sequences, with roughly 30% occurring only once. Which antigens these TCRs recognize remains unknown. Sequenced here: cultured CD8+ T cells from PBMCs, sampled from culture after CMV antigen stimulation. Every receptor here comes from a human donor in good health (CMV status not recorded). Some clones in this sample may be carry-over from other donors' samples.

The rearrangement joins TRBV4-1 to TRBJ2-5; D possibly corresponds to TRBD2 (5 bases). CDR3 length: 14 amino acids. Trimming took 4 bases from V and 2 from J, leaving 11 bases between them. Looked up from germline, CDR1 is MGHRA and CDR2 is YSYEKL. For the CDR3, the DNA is TGCGCCAGCAGCCTTGGCCCGGGACAAGAGACCCAGTACTTC. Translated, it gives CASSLGPGQETQYF.

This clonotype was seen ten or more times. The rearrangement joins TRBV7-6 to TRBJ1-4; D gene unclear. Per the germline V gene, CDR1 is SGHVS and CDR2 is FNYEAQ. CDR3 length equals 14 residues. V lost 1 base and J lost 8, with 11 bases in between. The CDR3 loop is CASSLEYMDEKLFF. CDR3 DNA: TGTGCCAGCAGCTTAGAGTACATGGACGAAAAACTGTTTTTT.

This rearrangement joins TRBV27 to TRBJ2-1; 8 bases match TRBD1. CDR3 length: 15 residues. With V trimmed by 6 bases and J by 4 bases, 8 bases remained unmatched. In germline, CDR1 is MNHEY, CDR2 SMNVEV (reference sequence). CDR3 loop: CASSATGEIYNEQFF. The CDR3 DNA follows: TGTGCCAGCAGCGCGACAGGGGAGATATACAATGAGCAGTTCTTC.

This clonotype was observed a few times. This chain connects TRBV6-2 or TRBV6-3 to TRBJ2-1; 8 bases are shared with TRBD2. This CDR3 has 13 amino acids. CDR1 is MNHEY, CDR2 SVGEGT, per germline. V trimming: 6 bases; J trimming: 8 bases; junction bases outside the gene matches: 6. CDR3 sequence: CASRRGAGDEQFF. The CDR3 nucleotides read TGTGCCAGCAGGAGGGGAGCGGGGGATGAGCAGTTCTTC.

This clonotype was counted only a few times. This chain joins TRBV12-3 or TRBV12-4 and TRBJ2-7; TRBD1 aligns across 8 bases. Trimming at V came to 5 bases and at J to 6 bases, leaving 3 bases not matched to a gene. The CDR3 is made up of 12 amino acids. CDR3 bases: TGTGCCAGCAGTGATACAGGGGGCGAGCAGTACTTC. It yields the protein CASSDTGGEQYF.

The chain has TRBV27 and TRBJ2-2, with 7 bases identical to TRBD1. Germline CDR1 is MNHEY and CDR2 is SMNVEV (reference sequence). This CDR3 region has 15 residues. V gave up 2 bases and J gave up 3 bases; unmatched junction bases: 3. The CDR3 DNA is TGTGCCAGCAGTTTAATAGGGGGCCACACCGGGGAGCTGTTTTTT. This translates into CASSLIGGHTGELFF.

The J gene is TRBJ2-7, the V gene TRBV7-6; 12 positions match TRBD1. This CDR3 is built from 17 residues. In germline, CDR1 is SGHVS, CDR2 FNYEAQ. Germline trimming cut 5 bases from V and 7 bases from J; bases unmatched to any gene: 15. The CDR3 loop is CASSRGAGGQGAVEQYF. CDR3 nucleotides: TGTGCCAGCAGCCGAGGAGCGGGGGGACAGGGGGCAGTAGAGCAGTACTTC. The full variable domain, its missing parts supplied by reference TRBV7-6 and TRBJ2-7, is GAGVSQSPRYKVTKRGQDVALRCDPISGHVSLYWYRQALGQGPEFLTYFNYEAQQDKSGLPNDRFSAERPEGSISTLTIQRTEQRDSAMYRCASSRGAGGQGAVEQYFGPGTRLTVT.

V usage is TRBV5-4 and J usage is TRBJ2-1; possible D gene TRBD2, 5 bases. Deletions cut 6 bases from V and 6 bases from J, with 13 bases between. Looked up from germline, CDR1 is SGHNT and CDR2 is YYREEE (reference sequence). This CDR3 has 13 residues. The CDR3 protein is CASMPRAGNEQFF. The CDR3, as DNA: TGTGCCAGCATGCCCCGGGCGGGCAATGAGCAGTTCTTC. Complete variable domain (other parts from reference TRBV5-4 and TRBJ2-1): ETGVTQSPTHLIKTRGQQVTLRCSSQSGHNTVSWYQQALGQGPQFIFQYYREEENGRGNFPPRFSGLQFPNYSSELNVNALELDDSALYLCASMPRAGNEQFFGPGTRLTVL.

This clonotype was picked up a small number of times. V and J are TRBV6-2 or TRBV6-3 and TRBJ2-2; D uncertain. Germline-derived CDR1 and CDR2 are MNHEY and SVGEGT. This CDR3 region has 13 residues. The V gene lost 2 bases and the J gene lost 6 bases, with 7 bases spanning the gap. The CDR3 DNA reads TGTGCCAGCAGTTACACTAACTCCGGGGAGCTGTTTTTT. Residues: CASSYTNSGELFF.

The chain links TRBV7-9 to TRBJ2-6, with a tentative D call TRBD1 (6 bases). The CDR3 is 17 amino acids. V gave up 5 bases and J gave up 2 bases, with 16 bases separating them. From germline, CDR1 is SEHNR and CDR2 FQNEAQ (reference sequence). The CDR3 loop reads CASSTNNREPGANVLTF. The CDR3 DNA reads TGTGCCAGCAGCACAAACAACAGGGAACCTGGGGCCAACGTCCTGACTTTC.

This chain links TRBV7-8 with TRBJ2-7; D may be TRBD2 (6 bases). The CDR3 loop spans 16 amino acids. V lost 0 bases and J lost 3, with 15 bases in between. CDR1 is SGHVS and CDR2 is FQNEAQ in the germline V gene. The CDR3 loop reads CASSLALSGGIYEQYF. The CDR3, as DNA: TGTGCCAGCAGCTTAGCTTTATCCGGCGGGATCTACGAGCAGTACTTC.

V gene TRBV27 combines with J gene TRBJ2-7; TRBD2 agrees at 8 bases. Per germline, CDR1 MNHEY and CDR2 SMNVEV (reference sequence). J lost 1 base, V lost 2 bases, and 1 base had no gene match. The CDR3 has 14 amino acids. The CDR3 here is CASSLTSGSYEQYV. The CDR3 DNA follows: TGTGCCAGCAGTTTAACTAGCGGTTCCTACGAGCAGTACGTC.

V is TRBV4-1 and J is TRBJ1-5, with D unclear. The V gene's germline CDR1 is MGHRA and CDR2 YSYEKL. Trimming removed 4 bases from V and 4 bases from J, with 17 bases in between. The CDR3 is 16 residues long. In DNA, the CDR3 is TGCGCCAGCAGCCTCTACGACACGGACCTGAATCAGCCCCAGCATTTT. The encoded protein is CASSLYDTDLNQPQHF.

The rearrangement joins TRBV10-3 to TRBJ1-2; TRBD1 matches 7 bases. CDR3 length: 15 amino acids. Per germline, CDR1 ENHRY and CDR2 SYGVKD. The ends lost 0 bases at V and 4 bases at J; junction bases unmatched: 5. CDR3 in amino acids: CAISESTGTAYGYTF. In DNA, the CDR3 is TGTGCCATCAGTGAGTCGACAGGGACAGCCTATGGCTACACCTTC.

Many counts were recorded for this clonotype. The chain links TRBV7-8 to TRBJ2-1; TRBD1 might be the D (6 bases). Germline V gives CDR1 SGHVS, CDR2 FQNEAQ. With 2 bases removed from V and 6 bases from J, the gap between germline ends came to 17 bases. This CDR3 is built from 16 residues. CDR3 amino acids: CASSLLSGERGNEQFF. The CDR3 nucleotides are TGTGCCAGCAGCTTACTTTCAGGGGAGAGAGGCAATGAGCAGTTCTTC.

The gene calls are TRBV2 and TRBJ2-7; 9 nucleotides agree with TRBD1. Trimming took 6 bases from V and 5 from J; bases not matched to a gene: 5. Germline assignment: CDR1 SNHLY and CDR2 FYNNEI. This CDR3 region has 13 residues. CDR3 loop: CASRTGGVNEQYF. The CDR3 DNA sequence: TGTGCCAGCAGGACAGGGGGGGTTAACGAGCAGTACTTC.

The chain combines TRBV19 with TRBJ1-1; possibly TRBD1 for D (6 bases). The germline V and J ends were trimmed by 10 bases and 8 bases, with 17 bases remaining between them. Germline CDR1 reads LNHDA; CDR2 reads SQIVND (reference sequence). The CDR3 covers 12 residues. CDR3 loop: CATISGEIEAFF. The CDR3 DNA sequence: TGTGCCACTATCTCAGGGGAAATAGAAGCTTTCTTT. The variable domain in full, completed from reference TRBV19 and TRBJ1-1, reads DGGITQSPKYLFRKEGQNVTLSCEQNLNHDAMYWYRQDPGQGLRLIYYSQIVNDFQKGDIAEGYSVSREKKESFPLTVTSAQKNPTAFYLCATISGEIEAFFGQGTRLTVV.

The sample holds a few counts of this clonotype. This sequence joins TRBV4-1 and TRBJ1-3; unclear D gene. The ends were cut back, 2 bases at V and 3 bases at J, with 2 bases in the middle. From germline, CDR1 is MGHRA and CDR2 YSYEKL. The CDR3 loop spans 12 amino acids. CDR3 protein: CASSQNGNTIYF. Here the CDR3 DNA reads TGCGCCAGCAGCCAAAATGGAAACACCATATATTTT.

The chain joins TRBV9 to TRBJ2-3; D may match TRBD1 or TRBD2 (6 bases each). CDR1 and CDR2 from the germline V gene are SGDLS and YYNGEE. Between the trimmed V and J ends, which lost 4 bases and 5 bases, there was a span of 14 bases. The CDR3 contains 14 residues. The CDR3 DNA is TGTGCCAGCAGCCCAGGAGGGGGGATAGATACGCAGTATTTT. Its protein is CASSPGGGIDTQYF.

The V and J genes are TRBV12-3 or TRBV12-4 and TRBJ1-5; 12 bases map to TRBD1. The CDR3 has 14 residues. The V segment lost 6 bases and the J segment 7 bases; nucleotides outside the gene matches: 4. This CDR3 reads CASSQGQGAQPQHF. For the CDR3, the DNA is TGTGCCAGCAGCCAGGGACAGGGGGCCCAGCCCCAGCATTTT.

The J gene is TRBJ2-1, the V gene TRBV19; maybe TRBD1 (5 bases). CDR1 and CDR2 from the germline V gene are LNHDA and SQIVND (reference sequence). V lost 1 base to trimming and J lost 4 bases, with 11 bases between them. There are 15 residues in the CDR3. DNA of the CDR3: TGTGCCAGTAGTATAGCAGGGTTCTTATACAATGAGCAGTTCTTC. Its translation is CASSIAGFLYNEQFF.

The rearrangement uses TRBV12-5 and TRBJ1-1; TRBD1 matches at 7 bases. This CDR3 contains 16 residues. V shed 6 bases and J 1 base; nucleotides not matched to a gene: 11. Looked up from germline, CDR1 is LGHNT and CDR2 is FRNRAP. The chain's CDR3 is CASGFLAGQPNTEAFF. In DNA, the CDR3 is TGTGCTAGTGGCTTCTTAGCGGGACAGCCGAACACTGAAGCTTTCTTT.

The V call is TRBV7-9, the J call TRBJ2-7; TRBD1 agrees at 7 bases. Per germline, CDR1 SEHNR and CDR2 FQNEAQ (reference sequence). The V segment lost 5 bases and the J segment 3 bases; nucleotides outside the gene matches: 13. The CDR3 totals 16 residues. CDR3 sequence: CASSTKGGQFGYEQYV. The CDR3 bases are TGTGCCAGCAGCACTAAAGGGGGCCAGTTCGGCTACGAGCAGTACGTC.

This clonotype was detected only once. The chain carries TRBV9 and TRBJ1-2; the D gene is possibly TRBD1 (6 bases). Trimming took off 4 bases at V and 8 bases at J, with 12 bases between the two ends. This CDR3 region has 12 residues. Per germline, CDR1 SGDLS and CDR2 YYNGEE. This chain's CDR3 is CASSTRTEGYTF. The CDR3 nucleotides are TGTGCCAGCAGCACCCGGACAGAAGGCTACACCTTC.